This T cell receptor beta chain was identified during a study of T cell responses to AZD1222 COVID-19 vaccine. Whole-study context: Pooling was applied to second doses at about 4 or about 12 weeks.

To note about this clone: Its specificity is unknown.

TCRdb's table, derived via immunoSEQ multiplex PCR, lists solely in-frame clones and lacks some. The data hold tens of thousands of clones, with roughly nine tenths observed a single time. Trimming took 5 bases from V and 2 from J, leaving 15 bases between them. CDR3 length equals 15 residues. Germline CDR1 reads MNHEY; CDR2 reads SVGAGI. Study outcomes and limitations: Clonal diversity was possibly underestimated, and the donors were mostly white British, with more females. Just a handful of AZD1222 recipients tested seropositive at baseline.

The sequenced sample was peripheral blood, obtained on day 0 of AZD1222 vaccination. This clonotype originated in an adult in good health. The chain combines TRBV6-5 with TRBJ1-1; maybe TRBD1 (5 bases). CDR3 sequence reads: CASSIGGTQNTEAFF. DNA for the CDR3: TGTGCCAGCAGTATCGGGGGGACCCAAAACACTGAAGCTTTCTTT.